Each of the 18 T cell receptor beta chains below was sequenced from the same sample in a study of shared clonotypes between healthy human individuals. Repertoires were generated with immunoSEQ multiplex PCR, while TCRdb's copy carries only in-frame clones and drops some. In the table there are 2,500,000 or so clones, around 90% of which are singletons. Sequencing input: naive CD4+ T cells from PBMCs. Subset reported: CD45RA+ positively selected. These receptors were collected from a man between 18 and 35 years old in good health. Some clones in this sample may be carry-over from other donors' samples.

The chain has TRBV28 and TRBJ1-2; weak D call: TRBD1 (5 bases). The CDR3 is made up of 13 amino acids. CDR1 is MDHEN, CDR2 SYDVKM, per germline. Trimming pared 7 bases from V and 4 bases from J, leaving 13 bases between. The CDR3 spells CASTGLFFYGYTF. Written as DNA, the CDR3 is TGTGCCAGCACAGGGCTTTTTTTCTATGGCTACACCTTC.

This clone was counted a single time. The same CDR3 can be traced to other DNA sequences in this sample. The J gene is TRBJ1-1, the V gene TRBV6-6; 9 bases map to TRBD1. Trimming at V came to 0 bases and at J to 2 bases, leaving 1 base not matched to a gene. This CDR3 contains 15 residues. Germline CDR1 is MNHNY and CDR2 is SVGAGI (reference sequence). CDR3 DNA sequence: TGTGCCAGCAGTTACTCGGGACAGGGAAACACTGAAGCTTTCTTT. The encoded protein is CASSYSGQGNTEAFF.

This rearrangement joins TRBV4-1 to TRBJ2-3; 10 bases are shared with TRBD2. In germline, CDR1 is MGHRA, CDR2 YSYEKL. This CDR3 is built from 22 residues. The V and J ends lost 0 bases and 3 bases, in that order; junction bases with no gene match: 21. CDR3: CASSQEPPGLQLGLAETDTQYF. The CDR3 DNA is TGCGCCAGCAGCCAAGAGCCCCCCGGGTTACAACTCGGACTAGCGGAGACAGATACGCAGTATTTT.

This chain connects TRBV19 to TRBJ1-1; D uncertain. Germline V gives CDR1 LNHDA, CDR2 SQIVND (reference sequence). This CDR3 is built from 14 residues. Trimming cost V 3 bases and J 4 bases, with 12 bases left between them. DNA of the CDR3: TGTGCCAGTAGTATGTTTGGGGAAGGCACTGAAGCTTTCTTT. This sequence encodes CASSMFGEGTEAFF.

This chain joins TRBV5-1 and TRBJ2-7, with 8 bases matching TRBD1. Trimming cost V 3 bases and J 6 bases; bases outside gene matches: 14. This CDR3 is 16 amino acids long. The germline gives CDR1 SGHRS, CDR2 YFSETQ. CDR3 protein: CASSSGLDRVKAEQYF. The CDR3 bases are TGCGCCAGCAGCTCGGGCCTGGACAGGGTTAAGGCCGAGCAGTACTTC. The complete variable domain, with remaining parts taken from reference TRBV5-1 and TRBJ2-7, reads KAGVTQTPRYLIKTRGQQVTLSCSPISGHRSVSWYQQTPGQGLQFLFEYFSETQRNKGNFPGRFSGRQFSNSRSEMNVSTLELGDSALYLCASSSGLDRVKAEQYFGPGTRLTVT.

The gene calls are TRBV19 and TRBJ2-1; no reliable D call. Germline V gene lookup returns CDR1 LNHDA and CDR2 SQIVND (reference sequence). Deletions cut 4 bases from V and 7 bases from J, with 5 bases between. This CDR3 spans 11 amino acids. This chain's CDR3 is CASSNWNEQFF. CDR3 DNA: TGTGCCAGTAGTAATTGGAATGAGCAGTTCTTC.

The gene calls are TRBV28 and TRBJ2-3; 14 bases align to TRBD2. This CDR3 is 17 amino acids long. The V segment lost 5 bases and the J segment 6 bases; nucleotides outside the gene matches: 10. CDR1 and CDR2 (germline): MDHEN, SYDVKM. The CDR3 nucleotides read TGTGCCAGCAGTCCATATCCGACTAGCGGGAGGGTTGATACGCAGTATTTT. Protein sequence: CASSPYPTSGRVDTQYF.

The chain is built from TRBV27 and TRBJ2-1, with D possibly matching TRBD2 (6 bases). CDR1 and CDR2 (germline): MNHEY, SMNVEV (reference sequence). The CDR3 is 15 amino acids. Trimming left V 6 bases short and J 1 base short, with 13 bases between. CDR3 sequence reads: CASRPGRPSYNEQFF. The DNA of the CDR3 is TGTGCCAGCAGACCGGGGAGGCCATCCTACAATGAGCAGTTCTTC.

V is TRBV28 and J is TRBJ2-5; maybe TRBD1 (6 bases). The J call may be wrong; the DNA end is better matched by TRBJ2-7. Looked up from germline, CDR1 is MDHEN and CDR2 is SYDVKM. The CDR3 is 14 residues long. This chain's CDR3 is CASRMSWQGNEQYF. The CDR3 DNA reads TGTGCCAGCCGCATGTCCTGGCAGGGGAACGAGCAGTACTTC.

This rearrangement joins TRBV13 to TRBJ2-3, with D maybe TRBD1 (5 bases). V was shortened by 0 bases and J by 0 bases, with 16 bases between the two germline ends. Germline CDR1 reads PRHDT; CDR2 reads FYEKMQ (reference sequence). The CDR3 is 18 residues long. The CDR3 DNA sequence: TGTGCCAGCAGCTTAGGCCGGACACACTTCTCTAGCACAGATACGCAGTATTTT. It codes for CASSLGRTHFSSTDTQYF.

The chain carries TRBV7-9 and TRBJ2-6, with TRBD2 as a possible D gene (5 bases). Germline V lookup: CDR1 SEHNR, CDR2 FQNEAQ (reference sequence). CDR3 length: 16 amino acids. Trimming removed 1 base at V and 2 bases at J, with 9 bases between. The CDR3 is CASSLEYGAGANVLTF. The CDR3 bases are TGTGCCAGCAGCTTAGAATACGGGGCTGGGGCCAACGTCCTGACTTTC.

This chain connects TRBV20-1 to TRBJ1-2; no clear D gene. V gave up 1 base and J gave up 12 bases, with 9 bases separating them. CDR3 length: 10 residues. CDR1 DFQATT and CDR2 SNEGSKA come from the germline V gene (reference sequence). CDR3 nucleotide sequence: TGCAGTGCTAGAGCCGCGACGGACACCTTC. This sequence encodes CSARAATDTF.

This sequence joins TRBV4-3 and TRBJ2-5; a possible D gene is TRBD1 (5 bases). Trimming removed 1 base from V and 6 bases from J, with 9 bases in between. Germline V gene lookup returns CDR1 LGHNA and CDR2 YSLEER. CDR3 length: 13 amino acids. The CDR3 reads CASSQGRAQTQYF. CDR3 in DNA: TGCGCCAGCAGCCAAGGCAGGGCCCAGACCCAGTACTTC.

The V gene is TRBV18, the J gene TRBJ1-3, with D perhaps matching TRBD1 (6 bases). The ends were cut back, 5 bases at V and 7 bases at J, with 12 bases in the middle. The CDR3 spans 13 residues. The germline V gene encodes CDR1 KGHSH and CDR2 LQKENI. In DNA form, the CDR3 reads TGTGCCAGCTCAGTGGACAGTTTTAACACCATATATTTT. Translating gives CASSVDSFNTIYF.

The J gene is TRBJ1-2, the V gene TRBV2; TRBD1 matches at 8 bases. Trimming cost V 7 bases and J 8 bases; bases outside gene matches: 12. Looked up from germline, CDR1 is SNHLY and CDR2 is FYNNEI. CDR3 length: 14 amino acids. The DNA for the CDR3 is TGTGCCAGCACCCCGGGGACAGGATTTGGAGGCTACACCTTC. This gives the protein CASTPGTGFGGYTF.

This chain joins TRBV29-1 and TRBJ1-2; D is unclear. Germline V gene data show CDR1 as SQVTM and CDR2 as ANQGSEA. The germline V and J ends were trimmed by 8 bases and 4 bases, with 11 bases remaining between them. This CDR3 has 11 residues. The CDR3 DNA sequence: TGCAGCTTACGCACCGTCTATGGCTACACCTTC. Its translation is CSLRTVYGYTF.

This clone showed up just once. The CDR3 coding sequence is TGTGCCAGCAGCGACAGGACTAGCCGGGTCTCAGATACGCAGTATTTT. Amino acids: CASSDRTSRVSDTQYF. The V and J genes are TRBV9 and TRBJ2-3, with 8 bases aligning to TRBD2. V lost 3 bases, J lost 4 bases, and 10 bases stayed unmatched. Germline V lookup: CDR1 SGDLS, CDR2 YYNGEE. This CDR3 contains 16 residues.

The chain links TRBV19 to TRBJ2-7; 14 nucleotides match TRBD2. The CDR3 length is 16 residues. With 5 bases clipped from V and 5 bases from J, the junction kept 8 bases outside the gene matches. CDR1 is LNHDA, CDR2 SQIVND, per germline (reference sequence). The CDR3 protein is CASSPGTSGRRNEQYF. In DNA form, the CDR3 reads TGTGCCAGTAGTCCTGGGACTAGCGGGAGAAGGAACGAGCAGTACTTC.